This passage covers 3 T cell receptor beta chains from one sample sequenced in a study of CD8 T cells in ankylosing spondylitis. TCRdb ran MiXCR on the 5' RACE reads and lists one entry per CDR3 protein. The data hold some 37,000 distinct CDR3 sequences, with 5.5% to 7.5% observed a single time. The sequencing input was blood, either unsorted or a sorted T cell fraction (not recorded which). These receptors were collected from a male donor with ankylosing spondylitis or in good health (not recorded which).

This clonotype was detected many times. This chain joins TRBV5-1 and TRBJ2-7, with D maybe TRBD1 (6 bases). The V and J ends lost 0 bases and 6 bases respectively, with 16 bases between them. Germline CDR1 and CDR2: SGHRS and YFSETQ. The CDR3 runs to 15 residues. CDR3 nucleotides: TGCGCCAGCAGCTTGGAGGGACAACTTCGCTCCGAGCAGTACTTC. Its protein product is CASSLEGQLRSEQYF.

This clonotype was counted at least ten times. One base away lies a much larger clone, so this may be a sequencing read error. The CDR3 sequence is CASSCPGTSGATQYF. For the CDR3, the DNA is TGTGCCAGCAGTTGCCCCGGGACTAGCGGCGCTACCCAGTACTTC. The chain couples TRBV6-5 to TRBJ2-5; 11 bases align to TRBD2. CDR1 and CDR2 from the germline V gene are MNHEY and SVGAGI. This CDR3 is built from 15 residues. V lost 4 bases, J lost 8 bases, and 9 bases stayed unmatched.

This clonotype was picked up many times. The rearrangement joins TRBV10-3 to TRBJ1-5, with D tentatively TRBD1 (5 bases). Germline V gene sequence: CDR1 ENHRY, CDR2 SYGVKD. The V gene lost 6 bases and the J gene lost 7 bases, with 13 bases spanning the gap. This CDR3 comprises 13 residues. CDR3 amino acids: CAIREGDGQPQHF. The CDR3 bases are TGTGCCATCAGAGAAGGGGATGGCCAGCCCCAGCATTTT.